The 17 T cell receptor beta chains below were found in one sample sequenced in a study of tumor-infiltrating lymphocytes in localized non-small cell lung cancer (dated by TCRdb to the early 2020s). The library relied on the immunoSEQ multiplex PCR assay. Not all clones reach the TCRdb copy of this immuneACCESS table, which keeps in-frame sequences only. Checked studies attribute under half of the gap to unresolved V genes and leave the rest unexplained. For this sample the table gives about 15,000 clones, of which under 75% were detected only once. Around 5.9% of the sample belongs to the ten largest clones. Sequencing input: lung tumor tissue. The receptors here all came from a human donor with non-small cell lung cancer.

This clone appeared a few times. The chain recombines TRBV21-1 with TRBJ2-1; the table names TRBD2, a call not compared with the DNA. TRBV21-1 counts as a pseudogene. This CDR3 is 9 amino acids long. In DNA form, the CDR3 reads TGCGCGGAGGGAACGGAGCAGTTCTTC. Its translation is CAEGTEQFF.

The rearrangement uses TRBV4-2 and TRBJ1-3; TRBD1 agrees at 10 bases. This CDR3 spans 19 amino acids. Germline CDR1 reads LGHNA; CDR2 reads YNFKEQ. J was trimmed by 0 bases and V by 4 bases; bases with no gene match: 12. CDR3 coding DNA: TGTGCCAGCAGCCGCCAAGATCTTGGGACAGGGGCCTCTGGAAACACCATATATTTT. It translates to CASSRQDLGTGASGNTIYF.

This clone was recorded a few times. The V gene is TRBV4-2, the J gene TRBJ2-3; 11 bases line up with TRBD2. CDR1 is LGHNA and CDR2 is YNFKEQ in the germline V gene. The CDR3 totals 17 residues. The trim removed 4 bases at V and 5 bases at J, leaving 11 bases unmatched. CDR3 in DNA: TGTGCCAGCAGCCTCCACTTAGCGGGAGGGCCGTTAGATACGCAGTATTTT. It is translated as CASSLHLAGGPLDTQYF.

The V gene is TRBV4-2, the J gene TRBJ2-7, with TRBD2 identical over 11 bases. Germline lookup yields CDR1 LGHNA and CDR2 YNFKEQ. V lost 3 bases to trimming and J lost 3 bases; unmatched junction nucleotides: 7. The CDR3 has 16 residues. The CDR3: CASSQAGTSGSYEQYF. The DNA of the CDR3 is TGTGCCAGCAGCCAGGCCGGGACTAGCGGTAGCTACGAGCAGTACTTC.

In nucleotides, the CDR3 is TGTGCCAGCAGCGGTAGCGGCAGCTCCTACAATGAGCAGTTCTTC. This translates into CASSGSGSSYNEQFF. This chain uses TRBV6-1 with TRBJ2-1; maybe TRBD2 (6 bases). The CDR3 has 15 amino acids. Germline V gene data show CDR1 as MNHNS and CDR2 as SASEGT. Trimming removed 6 bases from V and 0 bases from J, with 12 bases in between.

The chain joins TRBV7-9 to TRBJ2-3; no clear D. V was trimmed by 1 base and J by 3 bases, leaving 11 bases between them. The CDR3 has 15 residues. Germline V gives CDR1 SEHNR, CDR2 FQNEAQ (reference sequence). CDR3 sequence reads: CASSLVPRRTDTQYF. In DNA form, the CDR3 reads TGTGCCAGCAGCTTAGTTCCCCGTAGGACAGATACGCAGTATTTT.

CDR3 sequence reads: CASSLGRITYNEQFF. The CDR3 DNA is TGTGCCAGCAGCCTCGGACGAATTACCTACAATGAGCAGTTCTTC. The J gene is TRBJ2-1, the V gene TRBV9; D gene unclear. V lost 4 bases and J lost 2, with 13 bases in between. Germline CDR1 and CDR2: SGDLS and YYNGEE. The CDR3 totals 15 residues.

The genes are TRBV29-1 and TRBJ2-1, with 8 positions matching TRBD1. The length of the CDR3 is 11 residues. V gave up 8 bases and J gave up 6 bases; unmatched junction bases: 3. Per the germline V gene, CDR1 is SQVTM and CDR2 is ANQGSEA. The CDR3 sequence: CSTRGLNEQFF. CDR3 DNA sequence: TGCAGCACCAGGGGGCTCAATGAGCAGTTCTTC.

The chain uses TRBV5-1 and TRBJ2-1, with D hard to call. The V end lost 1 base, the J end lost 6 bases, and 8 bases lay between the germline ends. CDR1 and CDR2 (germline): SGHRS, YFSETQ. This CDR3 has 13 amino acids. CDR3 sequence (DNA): TGCGCCAGCAGCTTGATCGGCCTCAATGAGCAGTTCTTC. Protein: CASSLIGLNEQFF.

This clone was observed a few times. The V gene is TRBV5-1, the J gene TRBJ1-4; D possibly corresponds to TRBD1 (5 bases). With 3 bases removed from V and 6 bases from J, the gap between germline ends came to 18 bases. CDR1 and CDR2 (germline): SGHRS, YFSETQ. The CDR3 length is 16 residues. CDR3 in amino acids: CASSSRDLLRDEKLFF. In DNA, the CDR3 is TGCGCCAGCAGCTCCCGGGACCTCTTGAGGGATGAAAAACTGTTTTTT.

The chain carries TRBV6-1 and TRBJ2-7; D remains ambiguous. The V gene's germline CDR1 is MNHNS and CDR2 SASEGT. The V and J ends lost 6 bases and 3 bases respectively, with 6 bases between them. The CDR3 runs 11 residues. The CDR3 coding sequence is TGTGCCAGCAGGGAATACTACGAGCAGTACTTC. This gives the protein CASREYYEQYF.

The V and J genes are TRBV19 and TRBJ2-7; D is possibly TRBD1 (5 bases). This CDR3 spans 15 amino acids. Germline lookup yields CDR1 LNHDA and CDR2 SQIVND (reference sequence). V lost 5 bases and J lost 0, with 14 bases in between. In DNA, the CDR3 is TGTGCCAGTAGTTATGACAGTCAGACCTCCTACGAGCAGTACTTC. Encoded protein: CASSYDSQTSYEQYF.

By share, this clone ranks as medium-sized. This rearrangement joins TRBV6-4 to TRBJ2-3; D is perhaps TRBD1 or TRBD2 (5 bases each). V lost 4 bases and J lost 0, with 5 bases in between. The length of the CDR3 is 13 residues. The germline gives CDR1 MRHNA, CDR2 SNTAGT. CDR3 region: CASSGDSTDTQYF. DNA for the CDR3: TGTGCCAGCAGTGGGGACAGCACAGATACGCAGTATTTT.

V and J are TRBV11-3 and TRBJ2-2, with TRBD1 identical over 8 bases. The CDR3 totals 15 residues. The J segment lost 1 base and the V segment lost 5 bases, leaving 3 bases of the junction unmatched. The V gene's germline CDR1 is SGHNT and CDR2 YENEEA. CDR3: CASSPGTGNTGELFF. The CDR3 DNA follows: TGTGCCAGCAGCCCAGGGACAGGGAACACCGGGGAGCTGTTTTTT.

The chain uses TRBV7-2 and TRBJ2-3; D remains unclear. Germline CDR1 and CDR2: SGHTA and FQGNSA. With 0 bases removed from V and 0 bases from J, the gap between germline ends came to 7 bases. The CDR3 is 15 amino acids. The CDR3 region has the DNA TGTGCCAGCAGCTTAGCTACCTGGAGCACAGATACGCAGTATTTT. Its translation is CASSLATWSTDTQYF.

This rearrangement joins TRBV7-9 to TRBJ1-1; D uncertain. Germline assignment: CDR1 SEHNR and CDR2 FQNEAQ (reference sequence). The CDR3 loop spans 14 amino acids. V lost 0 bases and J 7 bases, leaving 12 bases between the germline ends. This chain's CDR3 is CASSLAGITNEAFF. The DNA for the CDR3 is TGTGCCAGCAGCTTAGCAGGGATAACAAATGAAGCTTTCTTT.

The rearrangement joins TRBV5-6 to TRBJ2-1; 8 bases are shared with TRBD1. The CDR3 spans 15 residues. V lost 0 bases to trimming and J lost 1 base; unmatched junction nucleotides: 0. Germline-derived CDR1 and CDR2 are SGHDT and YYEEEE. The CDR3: CASSLDRGSYNEQFF. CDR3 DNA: TGTGCCAGCAGCTTGGACAGGGGGTCCTACAATGAGCAGTTCTTC. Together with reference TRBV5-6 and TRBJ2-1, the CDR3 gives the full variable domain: DAGVTQSPTHLIKTRGQQVTLRCSPKSGHDTVSWYQQALGQGPQFIFQYYEEEERQRGNFPDRFSGHQFPNYSSELNVNALLLGDSALYLCASSLDRGSYNEQFFGPGTRLTVL.